The following is a TCR beta chain sequence with its context. The entry originates in a study of blood T cell repertoires in COVID-19. The germline V gene encodes CDR1 LNHDA and CDR2 SQIVND (reference sequence). The length of the CDR3 is 17 residues. The J segment lost 8 bases and the V segment lost 5 bases, leaving 16 bases of the junction unmatched. TCRdb's table, derived via immunoSEQ multiplex PCR, lists solely in-frame clones and lacks some. The sample lists about 80,000 clones, about nine tenths occurring once. The source is an elderly woman with acute or convalescent COVID-19. The material sequenced was peripheral blood. J is TRBJ1-4 and V is TRBV19; 8 nucleotides agree with TRBD1. CDR3 in amino acids: CASSLGTGSAVGEKLFF. DNA of the CDR3: TGTGCCAGTAGTTTAGGGACAGGTTCCGCCGTGGGAGAAAAACTGTTTTTT.